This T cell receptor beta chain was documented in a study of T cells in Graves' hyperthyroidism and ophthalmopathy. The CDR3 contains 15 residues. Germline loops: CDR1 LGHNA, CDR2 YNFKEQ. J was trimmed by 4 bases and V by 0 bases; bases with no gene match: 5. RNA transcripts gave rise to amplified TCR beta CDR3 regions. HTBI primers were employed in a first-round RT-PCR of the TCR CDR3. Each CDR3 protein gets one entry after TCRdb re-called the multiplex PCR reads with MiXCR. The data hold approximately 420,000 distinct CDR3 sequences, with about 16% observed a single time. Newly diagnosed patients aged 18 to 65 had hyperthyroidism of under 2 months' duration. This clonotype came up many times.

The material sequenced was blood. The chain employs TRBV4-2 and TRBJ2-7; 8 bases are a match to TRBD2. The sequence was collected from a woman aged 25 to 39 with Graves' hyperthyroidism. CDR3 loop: CASSQDSGGRYEQYF. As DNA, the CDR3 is TGTGCCAGCAGCCAAGATTCGGGAGGGCGGTACGAGCAGTACTTC.